The clone carrying this T cell receptor (beta chain) was seen a few times. The data were taken from a study of blood T cell repertoires in COVID-19. Method: immunoSEQ multiplex PCR; TCRdb's copy keeps in-frame clones and lacks some. The sample has roughly 520,000 clones, roughly 90% seen once. The sequenced material came from PBMCs or T cells enriched from blood (not recorded which). This sequence originates from a woman aged 40 to 50 who had recovered from COVID-19.

The CDR3 here is CASTGEMDGYTF. DNA for the CDR3: TGTGCCAGCACAGGGGAAATGGATGGCTACACCTTC. The chain combines TRBV9 with TRBJ1-2, with D possibly matching TRBD1 (6 bases). This CDR3 spans 12 amino acids. V was pared by 6 bases and J by 6 bases, with 12 bases between. CDR1 and CDR2 from the germline V gene are SGDLS and YYNGEE.